The 21 T cell receptor beta chains in this list originate from one sample, sequenced in a study of blood T cell repertoires in COVID-19. The data were produced by immunoSEQ multiplex PCR, yet TCRdb's version contains in-frame clones alone and is incomplete. This sample yields more than 150,000 clones, of which roughly 83% are seen a single time; approximately 12% belongs to the top ten. The sequenced sample was PBMCs or T cells enriched from blood (not recorded which). All receptors come from a woman in her sixties or seventies who had recovered from COVID-19.

The chain combines TRBV6-1 with TRBJ2-2; TRBD2 agrees at 12 bases. The J segment lost 7 bases and the V segment lost 3 bases, leaving 3 bases of the junction unmatched. Germline V gives CDR1 MNHNS, CDR2 SASEGT. The CDR3 contains 15 residues. The CDR3 protein is CASSETSGSLGELFF. The CDR3 nucleotides are TGTGCCAGCAGTGAGACTAGCGGGAGCCTCGGGGAGCTGTTTTTT.

The chain joins TRBV5-6 to TRBJ1-2, with TRBD1 matching over 7 bases. Germline V gene data show CDR1 as SGHDT and CDR2 as YYEEEE. The CDR3 length is 14 residues. V was clipped by 0 bases and J by 6 bases; unmatched bases: 5. The CDR3 nucleotides are TGTGCCAGCAGCTTGGTCGGGACAGACAATGGCTACACCTTC. Its protein is CASSLVGTDNGYTF.

This clone was recorded a few times. The rearrangement joins TRBV5-1 to TRBJ2-2; 8 bases map to TRBD1. Germline CDR1 SGHRS, CDR2 YFSETQ. There are 16 residues in the CDR3. The ends lost 1 base at V and 5 bases at J; junction bases unmatched: 7. The CDR3 sequence: CASSLRQGARTGELFF. The CDR3 coding sequence is TGCGCCAGCAGCTTGAGGCAGGGGGCTCGGACCGGGGAGCTGTTTTTT.

The chain links TRBV9 to TRBJ2-7; TRBD1 agrees at 7 bases. The CDR3 covers 14 residues. V lost 3 bases to trimming and J lost 3 bases; unmatched junction nucleotides: 6. The germline V gene has CDR1 SGDLS and CDR2 YYNGEE. The CDR3 is CASSEGTVGYEQYF. The DNA for the CDR3 is TGTGCCAGCAGCGAGGGGACAGTTGGCTACGAGCAGTACTTC.

The gene calls are TRBV9 and TRBJ1-1; the match to TRBD1 covers 7 bases. The V and J ends lost 5 bases and 4 bases, in that order; junction bases with no gene match: 8. The germline gives CDR1 SGDLS, CDR2 YYNGEE. There are 14 residues in the CDR3. The CDR3 sequence: CASSLGQIATEAFF. CDR3 nucleotides: TGTGCCAGCAGTCTGGGACAGATCGCCACTGAAGCTTTCTTT.

The rearrangement uses TRBV15 and TRBJ1-1; TRBD1 matches 12 bases. Trimming at V came to 0 bases and at J to 4 bases, leaving 12 bases not matched to a gene. Per the germline V gene, CDR1 is LNHNV and CDR2 is YYDKDF (reference sequence). This CDR3 has 19 residues. As DNA, the CDR3 is TGTGCCACCAGCAGAGATTACCCCGGGACAGGGGGCGACGGCACTGAAGCTTTCTTT. Translating it yields CATSRDYPGTGGDGTEAFF.

This clone showed up just once. V usage is TRBV5-1 and J usage is TRBJ2-3; maybe TRBD1 (5 bases). The ends were cut back, 0 bases at V and 6 bases at J, with 14 bases in the middle. The CDR3 runs 15 residues. Germline-derived CDR1 and CDR2 are SGHRS and YFSETQ. DNA for the CDR3: TGCGCCAGCAGCTTGGCCCCCAGGGTCGGGGATACGCAGTATTTT. The encoded protein is CASSLAPRVGDTQYF.

The rearrangement uses TRBV7-6 and TRBJ2-1; 7 bases map to TRBD2. Trimming removed 5 bases from V and 5 bases from J; junction bases left unmatched: 6. CDR1 is SGHVS and CDR2 is FNYEAQ in the germline V gene. CDR3 length: 14 residues. CDR3 in amino acids: CASSTAAGDNEQFF. In DNA form, the CDR3 reads TGTGCCAGCAGCACAGCGGCGGGGGACAATGAGCAGTTCTTC.

V and J are TRBV3-1 (or the pseudogene TRBV3-2) and TRBJ2-2; tentative D call: TRBD2 (6 bases). The CDR3 extends over 14 amino acids. CDR1 and CDR2 from the germline V gene are LGHDT and YNNKEL (reference sequence). Trimming removed 4 bases at V and 4 bases at J, with 10 bases between. Here the CDR3 DNA reads TGTGCCAGCAGCCCAGGACTAACCACCGGGGAGCTGTTTTTT. It codes for CASSPGLTTGELFF.

This chain uses TRBV11-3 with TRBJ2-7; D possibly corresponds to TRBD2 (5 bases). The CDR3 sequence is 16 residues long. Germline V gene lookup returns CDR1 SGHNT and CDR2 YENEEA. The V and J ends lost 5 bases and 1 base respectively, with 18 bases between them. The chain's CDR3 is CASSPSFRAESYEQYF. CDR3 nucleotide sequence: TGTGCCAGCAGCCCTAGCTTTCGGGCGGAGTCCTACGAGCAGTACTTC.

This sequence joins TRBV30 and TRBJ2-4; 9 nucleotides agree with TRBD1. The V and J ends lost 2 bases and 7 bases, in that order; junction bases with no gene match: 6. Germline lookup yields CDR1 GTSNPN and CDR2 SVGIG (reference sequence). This CDR3 has 14 amino acids. The CDR3 DNA sequence: TGTGCCTGGAGTTTCCTCGGACAGGGGAACATTCAGTACTTC. It is translated as CAWSFLGQGNIQYF.

As DNA, the CDR3 is TGCGCCAGCAGGTCCGGACAGGCTAACTATGGCTACACCTTC. The encoded protein is CASRSGQANYGYTF. The chain combines TRBV5-1 with TRBJ1-2, with 7 bases aligning to TRBD1. This CDR3 contains 14 residues. The V gene's germline CDR1 is SGHRS and CDR2 YFSETQ. With 5 bases clipped from V and 0 bases from J, the junction kept 4 bases outside the gene matches.

The CDR3 loop is CASSPRQNYGYTF. DNA of the CDR3: TGTGCCAGCAGTCCCAGACAGAACTATGGCTACACCTTC. J is TRBJ1-2 and V is TRBV28, with D tentatively TRBD1 (5 bases). The ends were cut back, 5 bases at V and 2 bases at J, with 9 bases in the middle. Germline CDR1 MDHEN, CDR2 SYDVKM. The CDR3 covers 13 residues.

J is TRBJ2-2 and V is TRBV4-1; D perhaps matches TRBD2 (5 bases). The ends were cut back, 3 bases at V and 0 bases at J, with 20 bases in the middle. Germline V gene lookup returns CDR1 MGHRA and CDR2 YSYEKL. This CDR3 contains 19 residues. Here the CDR3 reads CASSHGRLRAPPNTGELFF. CDR3 nucleotides: TGCGCCAGCAGCCATGGACGTCTGAGGGCGCCTCCGAACACCGGGGAGCTGTTTTTT.

The rearrangement joins TRBV20-1 to TRBJ1-1; D gene uncertain. The germline V gene has CDR1 DFQATT and CDR2 SNEGSKA (reference sequence). V shed 4 bases and J shed 8 bases, with 14 bases lying between them. The CDR3 contains 12 residues. Here the CDR3 DNA reads TGCAGTGCTATTGAAGGAGCGCTCGAAGCTTTCTTT. Translating it yields CSAIEGALEAFF.

V is TRBV11-2 and J is TRBJ2-5, with 13 bases that match TRBD2. The V gene end was trimmed by 5 bases and the J gene end by 2 bases; junction bases not matched to a gene: 2. From germline, CDR1 is SGHAT and CDR2 FQNNGV. The CDR3 consists of 15 residues. CDR3 sequence reads: CASSEGLAGQETQYF. In DNA form, the CDR3 reads TGTGCCAGCAGCGAGGGACTAGCGGGGCAAGAGACCCAGTACTTC.

This clone was recorded once. This rearrangement joins TRBV7-3 to TRBJ2-3; no clear D gene. The CDR3 sequence is 13 residues long. V lost 5 bases, J lost 3 bases, and 9 bases lay in between. Germline-derived CDR1 and CDR2 are SGHTA and FQGTGA. The CDR3: CASSPSTTDTQYF. The CDR3 nucleotides read TGTGCCAGCAGCCCATCCACTACAGATACGCAGTATTTT.

This chain links TRBV6-5 with TRBJ2-5, with 8 bases aligning to TRBD2. Germline V gene sequence: CDR1 MNHEY, CDR2 SVGAGI. The V gene end was trimmed by 6 bases and the J gene end by 5 bases; junction bases not matched to a gene: 11. There are 15 residues in the CDR3. The CDR3 sequence: CASSPFGRGDETQYF. The CDR3 bases are TGTGCCAGCAGCCCCTTTGGGCGGGGGGATGAGACCCAGTACTTC.

This clone was detected only once. The chain joins TRBV15 to TRBJ2-3; the match to TRBD2 covers 12 bases. Germline V CDR1 and CDR2: LNHNV, YYDKDF (reference sequence). CDR3 length: 15 amino acids. After removal of 5 bases from V and 6 bases from J, the junction contained 6 bases not matched to a gene. The CDR3 is CATSRRLAGDDTQYF. CDR3 in DNA: TGTGCCACCAGCCGACGACTAGCGGGGGATGATACGCAGTATTTT.

The rearrangement joins TRBV24-1 to TRBJ2-2; TRBD1 aligns across 7 bases. Per the germline V gene, CDR1 is KGHDR and CDR2 is SFDVKD. This CDR3 is 13 amino acids long. After removal of 7 bases from V and 4 bases from J, the junction contained 2 bases not matched to a gene. The CDR3 region is CATRRQGTGELFF. The DNA of the CDR3 is TGTGCCACCAGGAGACAGGGCACCGGGGAGCTGTTTTTT.

The J gene is TRBJ2-1, the V gene TRBV25-1, with a possible D match to TRBD1 (7 bases). V was trimmed by 1 base and J by 9 bases, leaving 16 bases between them. The V gene's germline CDR1 is MGHDK and CDR2 SYGVNS. The CDR3 consists of 15 residues. CDR3 nucleotides: TGTGCCAGCAGTGAATTCCAGGGGGGTGGAGGTGAGCAGTTCTTC. It specifies CASSEFQGGGGEQFF.